This T cell receptor (beta chain) was found in a study of T cell responses to AZD1222 COVID-19 vaccine. Overall study context: Second-dose schedules of about 4 or about 12 weeks were combined.

The method was immunoSEQ multiplex PCR; TCRdb's version includes in-frame clones alone and lacks a portion of them. The data contain 150,000 or so clones, around 90% of them singletons. General observations from the study: Clonal diversity may have been underestimated, and the donors were mostly white British, with more females than males. Spike-wide coverage was observed for vaccine-associated CD4 TCRs, with dominant responses at 160-218 and 743-854.

With respect to this clone: Its antigen is currently unknown.

The CDR3 totals 14 residues. CDR1 and CDR2 from the germline V gene are SQVTM and ANQGSEA. Deletions cut 0 bases from V and 11 bases from J, with 19 bases between. V usage is TRBV29-1 and J usage is TRBJ1-1; D unclear. The sequence came from an adult in good health. The sample in question was peripheral blood, obtained on day 0 of AZD1222 vaccination. The CDR3 reads CSVEDLPGTSKAFF. CDR3 DNA sequence: TGCAGCGTTGAAGATCTTCCAGGAACAAGCAAGGCTTTCTTT.